This T cell receptor beta chain was identified during a study of spatial heterogeneity in lung cancer (dated by TCRdb to the late 2010s). In terms of the full investigation: Samples were obtained from approximately 77 patients with early-stage, untreated non-small cell lung cancer from the lung TRACERx cohort. Follow-up PBMC samples were sequenced whenever available, with the median time to follow-up being around 25 months after resection. More beta-chain than alpha-chain transcripts were consistently detected, likely reflecting higher beta-chain transcript abundance. In the raw uncorrected reads, each unique combination of TCR and UMI appeared more than ten times on average. In non-small cell lung cancer, the study made a quantitative comparison of TCR alpha and beta repertoires among multiple tumor regions, matched nontumor lung and blood. TCR repertoire features were related to nonsynonymous mutation counts determined by whole-exome sequencing of tumor tissue. Both alpha and beta chains were TCR-sequenced in fewer than 250 tumor regions, 64 matched nontumor lung samples and 45 to 60 PBMC samples obtained at surgery. The full study reports these points: Ubiquitous expanded tumor TCRs were detected in blood more often at tumor resection than at routine follow-up. Only 13 to 15 patients were included in the comparisons of baseline and follow-up blood repertoires. Additional single-cell paired TCR alpha and beta sequencing was considered necessary to confirm, at a functional level, the hypothesis that regional TCRs recognize regional mutations.

The label giving this sample's time point can be read as: blood at routine non-recurrence follow-up after resection. TCR sequencing used whole RNA extracted from tumor and nontumor lung tissue, or from cryopreserved PBMC samples, without cell sorting. Only patients for whom sufficient RNA was available from at least two tumor regions were selected for TCR sequencing. Compared with germline, V lacks 5 bases and J lacks 4 bases; bases without a gene match: 9. Including cysteine and phenylalanine, the CDR3 has 17 amino acids. Just CDR3 DNA is preserved here, 51 bases in frame from base 1. CDR1 SGHTA and CDR2 FQGNSA are derived from the germline V gene. There are many counts of this clonotype. Its binding antigen is unknown. Base qualities are not recorded, but no much larger clone differs from it by a single base. The library came from 5' RACE. Instrument used: NextSeq 500. In the TCR library protocol, a unique molecular identifier was attached to each TCR cDNA molecule so that PCR and sequencing errors could be corrected. On the authors' methods: Decombinator tools were used for TCR identification, UMI-based error correction and CDR3 extraction. Expanded TCRs were defined as those above a frequency of 2 per 1,000, corresponding to the top 1% of the tumor frequency distribution. Renyi diversity was computed with the R vegan package after each repertoire had been subsampled 100 times to 5,000 TCRs. CDR3 similarity networks were built from amino acid triplet string-kernel similarity, with CDR3s being connected when pairwise similarity was above 0.82. The raw public data were reprocessed by TCRdb itself: fastp quality trimming at Q25, MiXCR clonotype calling, in-frame beta chains only. For every CDR3 protein sequence, its rows merge into one entry that carries the most common genes and DNA. TCRdb's processing, not the authors' own work, is the source of the V and J calls. For this sample there are under 150,000 distinct CDR3 sequences; 11% appear just once. The ten largest clonotypes hold 20% to 25% of the sample.

The chain employs TRBV7-2 and TRBJ2-1; a stretch of 12 junction bases matches TRBD2. The sequencing used PBMCs, collected at follow-up. The receptor was derived from a female donor with early-stage non-small cell lung cancer. Read as DNA, the sequence is TGTGCCAGCAGCCTACAGACTAGCGGGAGATGGTACAATGAGCAGTTCTTC. Translated, this is CASSLQTSGRWYNEQFF.